Listed here are 11 T cell receptor beta chains from one sample, sequenced in a study of T cell responses to AZD1222 COVID-19 vaccine. The assay was immunoSEQ multiplex PCR, and TCRdb's table has in-frame clones only and misses some. The data hold roughly 65,000 clones, with approximately 87% observed a single time. The specimen comprised peripheral blood, sampled 28 days after the second AZD1222 dose. All receptors derive from an adult who received the AZD1222 COVID-19 vaccine.

The rearrangement joins TRBV30 to TRBJ1-1; D gene unclear. This CDR3 spans 12 amino acids. V shed 7 bases and J shed 0 bases, with 9 bases lying between them. Germline-derived CDR1 and CDR2 are GTSNPN and SVGIG (reference sequence). Here the CDR3 DNA reads TGTGCCTTGGCACAAATGAACACTGAAGCTTTCTTT. This codes for CALAQMNTEAFF.

This clone has a single count. The chain uses TRBV5-1 and TRBJ2-7; TRBD2 matches 9 bases. In germline, CDR1 is SGHRS, CDR2 YFSETQ. The CDR3 consists of 14 residues. With 3 bases clipped from V and 2 bases from J, the junction kept 3 bases outside the gene matches. The CDR3 coding sequence is TGCGCCAGCAGCTGGCGGGAGGGCGCCTACGAGCAGTACTTC. Protein: CASSWREGAYEQYF. Together with reference TRBV5-1 and TRBJ2-7, the CDR3 gives the full variable domain: KAGVTQTPRYLIKTRGQQVTLSCSPISGHRSVSWYQQTPGQGLQFLFEYFSETQRNKGNFPGRFSGRQFSNSRSEMNVSTLELGDSALYLCASSWREGAYEQYFGPGTRLTVT.

V usage is TRBV19 and J usage is TRBJ1-2; unclear D gene. Deletions cut 5 bases from V and 3 bases from J, with 13 bases between. Germline assignment: CDR1 LNHDA and CDR2 SQIVND (reference sequence). This CDR3 is 14 amino acids long. The CDR3 sequence is CASSPPFLDYGYTF. CDR3 DNA sequence: TGTGCCAGTAGTCCACCCTTCCTGGACTATGGCTACACCTTC.

The J gene is TRBJ1-2, the V gene TRBV6-5, with TRBD1 as a possible D gene (6 bases). CDR3 length: 14 amino acids. Germline V CDR1 and CDR2: MNHEY, SVGAGI. V lost 8 bases to trimming and J lost 1 base, with 14 bases between them. DNA of the CDR3: TGTGCCAGCCGCTCTAGGACAGATAACTATGGCTACACCTTC. It codes for CASRSRTDNYGYTF.

The rearrangement links TRBV19 to TRBJ1-3, with 7 bases aligning to TRBD1. V was pared by 7 bases and J by 0 bases, with 9 bases of the junction left unmatched. The germline V gene encodes CDR1 LNHDA and CDR2 SQIVND (reference sequence). The CDR3 loop spans 16 amino acids. DNA for the CDR3: TGTGCCAGTACCGGGCGGGACAGCATCTCTGGAAACACCATATATTTT. Protein product: CASTGRDSISGNTIYF.

This clone was seen more than once but under ten times. The chain has TRBV11-3 and TRBJ2-1, with D possibly TRBD2 on 6 matching bases. The V end lost 5 bases, the J end lost 3 bases, and 11 bases lay between the germline ends. The length of the CDR3 is 14 residues. In germline, CDR1 is SGHNT, CDR2 YENEEA. The CDR3 DNA reads as TGTGCCAGCAGCCCGGGAGTCAACTACAATGAGCAGTTCTTC. It yields the protein CASSPGVNYNEQFF. Full variable domain (rest looked up from reference TRBV11-3 and TRBJ2-1): EAGVVQSPRYKIIEKKQPVAFWCNPISGHNTLYWYLQNLGQGPELLIRYENEEAVDDSQLPKDRFSAERLKGVDSTLKIQPAELGDSAVYLCASSPGVNYNEQFFGPGTRLTVL.

The chain carries TRBV5-1 and TRBJ2-5; D is possibly TRBD2 (5 bases). The germline V and J ends were trimmed by 0 bases and 9 bases, with 15 bases remaining between them. CDR3 length: 14 amino acids. Per germline, CDR1 SGHRS and CDR2 YFSETQ. The CDR3 DNA reads TGCGCCAGCAGCTTGGACCCCGGACTGGGAGCCCAGTACTTC. Its translation is CASSLDPGLGAQYF.

The V call is TRBV9, the J call TRBJ1-4, with 7 bases identical to TRBD1. The CDR3 totals 14 residues. Germline V CDR1 and CDR2: SGDLS, YYNGEE. Unmatched junction bases numbered 5, after V lost 4 bases and J lost 5 bases. The CDR3 protein is CASSLGTANEKLFF. The CDR3 bases are TGTGCCAGCAGCCTAGGGACAGCAAATGAAAAACTGTTTTTT.

The V and J genes are TRBV2 and TRBJ2-3, with no clear D. Germline V gives CDR1 SNHLY, CDR2 FYNNEI. Trimming took 6 bases from V and 6 from J, leaving 13 bases between them. The CDR3 sequence is 13 residues long. CDR3 in amino acids: CASSATGPDTQYF. CDR3 bases: TGTGCCAGCAGCGCGACTGGCCCGGATACGCAGTATTTT.

V is TRBV6-6 and J is TRBJ1-6, with TRBD1 matching over 7 bases. The CDR3 runs to 15 residues. The germline gives CDR1 MNHNY, CDR2 SVGAGI (reference sequence). V was clipped by 8 bases and J by 7 bases; unmatched bases: 11. The CDR3, as DNA: TGTGCCAGCGTATTGATTGGGACAGCAAATTCACCCCTCCACTTT. Translating it yields CASVLIGTANSPLHF.

This clone was counted a single time. The chain carries TRBV6-4 and TRBJ1-1; tentative D call: TRBD1 (5 bases). V was trimmed by 6 bases and J by 1 base, leaving 9 bases between them. CDR1 is MRHNA and CDR2 is SNTAGT in the germline V gene. This CDR3 is built from 13 residues. The DNA of the CDR3 is TGTGCCAGCAGCCCCGGGGCGAACACTGAAGCTTTCTTT. Protein: CASSPGANTEAFF.